This T cell receptor beta chain was captured by sequencing in a study of CD8 T cells in Susac syndrome. V was clipped by 3 bases and J by 4 bases; unmatched bases: 13. Germline CDR1 LNHDA, CDR2 SQIVND (reference sequence). This CDR3 spans 17 amino acids. Random hexamers were used to reverse transcribe the RNA input (about 0.5 to 1 ug). Using its own MiXCR run on the immunoSEQ multiplex PCR reads, TCRdb lists one record per CDR3 protein. The sample has a few hundred thousand distinct CDR3 sequences, 92% seen once. TEMRA cells were FACS-enriched, and CD8+ and CD4+ T cells were isolated negatively. This chain connects TRBV19 to TRBJ2-7; TRBD1 matches 9 bases. The source material was CD4+ T cells from PBMCs. This receptor was obtained from a human donor with multiple sclerosis. CDR3 sequence reads: CASSMARWTGEAYEQYF. The CDR3 DNA reads TGTGCCAGTAGTATGGCGCGTTGGACAGGGGAGGCTTACGAGCAGTACTTC. Full variable domain (outside the CDR3, taken from reference TRBV19 and TRBJ2-7): DGGITQSPKYLFRKEGQNVTLSCEQNLNHDAMYWYRQDPGQGLRLIYYSQIVNDFQKGDIAEGYSVSREKKESFPLTVTSAQKNPTAFYLCASSMARWTGEAYEQYFGPGTRLTVT.